This T cell receptor beta chain was captured by sequencing in a study of blood T cell repertoires in COVID-19. Study as a whole: Sites across the United States, Italy and Spain contributed samples from acute and convalescent COVID-19.

Germline values: CDR1 SGHRS, CDR2 YFSETQ. There are 13 residues in the CDR3. V gave up 0 bases and J gave up 5 bases, with 7 bases separating them. The assay was immunoSEQ multiplex PCR, and TCRdb's table has in-frame clones only and misses some. The data show roughly 100,000 clones, about 76% seen once. The specimen was peripheral blood. The chain employs TRBV5-1 and TRBJ2-3; possibly TRBD2 for D (5 bases). This TCR derives from a woman aged 70-85 years with acute or convalescent COVID-19. The CDR3 DNA sequence: TGCGCCAGCAGCTTGGTACTAGTAGATACGCAGTATTTT. The encoded protein is CASSLVLVDTQYF.